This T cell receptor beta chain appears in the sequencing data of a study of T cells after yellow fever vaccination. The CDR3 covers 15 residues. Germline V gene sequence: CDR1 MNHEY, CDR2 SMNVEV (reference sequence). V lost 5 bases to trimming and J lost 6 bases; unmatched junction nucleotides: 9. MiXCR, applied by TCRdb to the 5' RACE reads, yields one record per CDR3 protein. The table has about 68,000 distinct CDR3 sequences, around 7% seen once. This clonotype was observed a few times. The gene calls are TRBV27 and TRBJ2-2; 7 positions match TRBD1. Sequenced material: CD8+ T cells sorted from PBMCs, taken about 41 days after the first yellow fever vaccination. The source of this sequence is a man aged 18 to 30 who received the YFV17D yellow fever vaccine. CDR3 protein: CASSPNDRDPGELFF. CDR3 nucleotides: TGTGCCAGCAGTCCCAACGACAGGGATCCCGGGGAGCTGTTTTTT.